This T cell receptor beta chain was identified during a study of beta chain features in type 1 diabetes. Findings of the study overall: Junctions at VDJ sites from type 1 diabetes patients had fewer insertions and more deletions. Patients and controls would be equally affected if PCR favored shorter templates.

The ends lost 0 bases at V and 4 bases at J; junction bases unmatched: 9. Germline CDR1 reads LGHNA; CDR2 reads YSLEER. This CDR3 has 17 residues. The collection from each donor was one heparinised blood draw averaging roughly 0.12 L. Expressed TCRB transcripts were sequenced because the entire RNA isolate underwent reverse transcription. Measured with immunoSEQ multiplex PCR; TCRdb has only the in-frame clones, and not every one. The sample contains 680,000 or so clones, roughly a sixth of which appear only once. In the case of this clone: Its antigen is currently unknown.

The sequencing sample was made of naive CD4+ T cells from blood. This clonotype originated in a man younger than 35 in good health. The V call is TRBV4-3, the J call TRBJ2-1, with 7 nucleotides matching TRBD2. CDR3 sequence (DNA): TGCGCCAGCAGCCAAGAGGTTCTAGCGGCTCGATACAATGAGCAGTTCTTC. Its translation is CASSQEVLAARYNEQFF.